A single sample gave rise to the 6 T cell receptor beta chains below, sequenced in a study of T cell repertoires in cytomegalovirus infection (dated by TCRdb to the late 2010s). For sequencing, an Illumina HiSeq 1500 was employed. TCRdb reprocessed the public reads (quality trimming at Q25 with fastp, clone calling with MiXCR) and kept in-frame beta chains. Duplicate CDR3 protein sequences are folded into a single record with the most common DNA and genes. The sample table lists approximately 110,000 distinct CDR3 sequences, under 35% of them with a count of one. The ten largest clones add up to around two fifths of the sample. Antigen specificity for these receptors is unknown. Interpreted using the paper, the treatment or condition label stands for: in vitro stimulation with specific CMV peptide epitopes to enrich CMV-specific T cells. Sample: CD8+ T cells from cultured PBMCs, taken from culture after CMV antigen stimulation. Source of these receptors: a human donor in good health (CMV status not recorded). Some clones in this sample may be carry-over from other donors' samples.

This clonotype has just a few counts. The chain has TRBV7-2 and TRBJ1-6; no definite D call. V was clipped by 5 bases and J by 0 bases, with 14 bases between them. In germline, CDR1 is SGHTA, CDR2 FQGNSA. The CDR3 totals 17 residues. The CDR3 sequence is CASSPRTASSYNSPLHF. The DNA of the CDR3 is TGTGCCAGCAGCCCGAGGACGGCTAGCTCCTATAATTCACCCCTCCACTTT.

This clonotype was recorded a few times. J is TRBJ1-2 and V is TRBV5-6; D is unresolved. Trimming removed 0 bases from V and 0 bases from J, with 9 bases in between. Per the germline V gene, CDR1 is SGHDT and CDR2 is YYEEEE. The CDR3 loop spans 15 amino acids. The CDR3 nucleotides read TGTGCCAGCAGCTTGGTGATGGAAACTAACTATGGCTACACCTTC. Encoded protein: CASSLVMETNYGYTF.

Many counts were recorded for this clonotype. The chain links TRBV19 to TRBJ1-5; D is unclear. The germline V gene encodes CDR1 LNHDA and CDR2 SQIVND (reference sequence). The CDR3 runs to 14 residues. V was pared by 1 base and J by 7 bases, with 11 bases between. The CDR3 loop reads CASSIVGYMQPQHF. Here the CDR3 DNA reads TGTGCCAGTAGTATAGTGGGGTACATGCAGCCCCAGCATTTT.

This clonotype has ten or more counts. The V call is TRBV27, the J call TRBJ1-5; D gene ambiguous. Per the germline V gene, CDR1 is MNHEY and CDR2 is SMNVEV (reference sequence). This CDR3 contains 13 residues. Trimming cost V 2 bases and J 4 bases, with 6 bases left between them. The chain's CDR3 is CASSLGPNQPQHF. CDR3 DNA sequence: TGTGCCAGCAGTTTAGGGCCGAATCAGCCCCAGCATTTT.

This clonotype was recorded a few times. J is TRBJ1-1 and V is TRBV6-2 or TRBV6-3; the D gene is possibly TRBD1 (6 bases). Germline V lookup: CDR1 MNHEY, CDR2 SVGEGT. CDR3 size: 16 residues. V was trimmed by 0 bases and J by 3 bases, leaving 14 bases between them. This CDR3 is CASSYSIGGSDTEAFF. CDR3 bases: TGTGCCAGCAGTTACTCGATAGGGGGTTCGGACACTGAAGCTTTCTTT.

In DNA form, the CDR3 reads TGTGCCAGCAGCTTATTCTCCGCAGGGAATGAGCAGTTCTTC. It codes for CASSLFSAGNEQFF. The chain employs TRBV7-6 and TRBJ2-1, with a weak D call TRBD1 (5 bases). The V end was cut by 2 bases, the J end by 7 bases, with 12 bases between. Germline CDR1 and CDR2: SGHVS and FNYEAQ. CDR3 length: 14 residues.